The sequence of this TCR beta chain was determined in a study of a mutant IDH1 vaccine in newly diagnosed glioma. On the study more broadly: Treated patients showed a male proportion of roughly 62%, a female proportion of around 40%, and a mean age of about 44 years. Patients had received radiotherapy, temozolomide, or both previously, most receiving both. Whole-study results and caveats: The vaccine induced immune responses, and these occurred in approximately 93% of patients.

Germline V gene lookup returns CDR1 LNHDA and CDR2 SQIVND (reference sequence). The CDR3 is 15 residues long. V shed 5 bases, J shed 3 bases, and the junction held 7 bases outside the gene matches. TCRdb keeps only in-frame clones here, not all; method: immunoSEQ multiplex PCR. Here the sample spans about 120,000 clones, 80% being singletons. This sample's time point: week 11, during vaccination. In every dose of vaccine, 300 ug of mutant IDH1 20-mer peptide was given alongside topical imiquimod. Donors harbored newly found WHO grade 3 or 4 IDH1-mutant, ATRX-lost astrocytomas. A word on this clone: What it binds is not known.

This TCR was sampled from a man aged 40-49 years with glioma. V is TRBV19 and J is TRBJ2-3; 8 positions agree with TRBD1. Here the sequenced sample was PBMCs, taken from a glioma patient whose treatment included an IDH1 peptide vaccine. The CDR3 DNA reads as TGTGCCAGTAGTTCTGACGACAGGGGAACAGATACGCAGTATTTT. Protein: CASSSDDRGTDTQYF.